This T cell receptor beta chain was sequenced for a study of T cell responses to AZD1222 COVID-19 vaccine. About this clone: Its target is unknown.

Per the germline V gene, CDR1 is SGHRS and CDR2 is YFSETQ. The CDR3 covers 12 residues. V lost 4 bases, J lost 5 bases, and 6 bases lay in between. Produced via immunoSEQ multiplex PCR; TCRdb's table is partial and in-frame only. This sample has 70,000 to 90,000 clones, with roughly 83% found just once. Study results and limitations: The repertoires were collected only after the peak T cell response. The sample set comprised mostly white British donors with more females, and clonal diversity was possibly underestimated. Vaccine-related CD4 TCRs covered spike, predominating at 160-218 and 743-854.

The J gene is TRBJ1-4, the V gene TRBV5-1; no clear D. The TCR sequence derives from an adult in good health. Sequencing was performed on peripheral blood, taken on day 0 of AZD1222 vaccination. The CDR3 loop reads CASSRENEKLFF. In DNA form, the CDR3 reads TGCGCCAGCAGCCGGGAGAATGAAAAACTGTTTTTT.